The rows below give T cell receptor beta chains drawn from one sample of a study of cytotoxic CD8 clonotypes in ibrutinib-treated CLL. Repertoires were generated with immunoSEQ multiplex PCR, while TCRdb's copy carries only in-frame clones and drops some. The sample carries hundreds of thousands of clones, 70% recorded once. The sample was PBMCs, taken after 24 months of ibrutinib treatment. The receptors derive from a human donor with chronic lymphocytic leukemia. CDR3s include the opening cysteine and the closing phenylalanine or tryptophan. A D gene is named only where the DNA matches it firmly. Clone size, where shown, is once, few, many, or a class for clones that have expanded.

D	size	V	J	DNA	CDR3
NA	NA	TRBV29-1	TRBJ1-2	TGCAGCGTTGTCGGAGACTATGGCTACACCTTC	CSVVGDYGYTF
NA	NA	TRBV4-1	TRBJ2-6	TGCGCCAGCAGCCAAGAACAGGTTCCTGGGGCCAACGTCCTGACTTTC	CASSQEQVPGANVLTF
NA	NA	TRBV25-1	TRBJ2-5	TGTGCCAGCAGTGAAGTGGTAGCGGCACAAGAGACCCAGTACTTC	CASSEVVAAQETQYF
TRBD1	NA	TRBV19	TRBJ2-1	TGTGCCAGTAGTAAGGACAGGGGGCCCGCTAGTGAGCAGTTCTTC	CASSKDRGPASEQFF
NA	NA	TRBV2	TRBJ1-5	TGTGCCAGCAGGGGAGGCAATCAGCCCCAGCATTTT	CASRGGNQPQHF
TRBD2	NA	TRBV7-2	TRBJ2-7	TGTGCCAGCAGCTTATTCTCTAGCGGAGGTTCCTACGAGCAGTACTTC	CASSLFSSGGSYEQYF
NA	NA	TRBV10-3	TRBJ2-7	TGTGCCATCAGGGACGGTAGCTCCTACGAGCAGTACTTC	CAIRDGSSYEQYF
TRBD2	NA	TRBV25-1	TRBJ2-1	TGTGCCAGCAGTCCAGCGGGAGCGGGAGTCGGCTACAATGAGCAGTTCTTC	CASSPAGAGVGYNEQFF
NA	NA	TRBV9	TRBJ2-3	TGTGCCAGCAGCGTAGCTCCGCATAGCACAGATACGCAGTATTTT	CASSVAPHSTDTQYF
NA	NA	TRBV7-2	TRBJ1-2	TGTGCCAGCAGCCGGGGCTTGGGAATCTTCAACTATGGCTACACCTTC	CASSRGLGIFNYGYTF
NA	NA	TRBV29-1	TRBJ2-5	TGCAGCGTTGTAGACTGGGGGTTCGGAGAGACCCAGTACTTC	CSVVDWGFGETQYF
TRBD2	NA	TRBV28	TRBJ2-7	TGTGCCAGCAGCACCTTGACCCCGGGACTAGCTTTGAGGAGTGAGCAGTACTTC	CASSTLTPGLALRSEQYF
NA	NA	TRBV18	TRBJ1-1	TGTGCCAGCTCACCTTACGATGACCCCACGGTGTACACTGAAGCTTTCTTT	CASSPYDDPTVYTEAFF
NA	once	TRBV29-1	TRBJ1-1	TGCAGCGTTGTCCGAGCGGGTGAGAACACTGAAGCTTTCTTT	CSVVRAGENTEAFF
NA	NA	TRBV5-4	TRBJ2-7	TGTGCCAGCAGCTTGGGGAACAGGGACTGGGAGCAGTACTTC	CASSLGNRDWEQYF
NA	NA	TRBV18	TRBJ1-5	TGTGCCAGCTCACCGGTACGCAATCAGCCCCAGCATTTT	CASSPVRNQPQHF
TRBD2	NA	TRBV29-1	TRBJ2-7	TGCAGCGTTGAAATGCCTAGCGGGACCTACGAGCAGTACTTC	CSVEMPSGTYEQYF
NA	NA	TRBV9	TRBJ2-7	TGTGCCAGCAGCGTAGAGGACCGAAGCTCCTACGAGCAGTACTTC	CASSVEDRSSYEQYF
NA	NA	TRBV7-2	TRBJ1-1	TGTGCCAGCAGCACTCAAGGCGGGGGTACTGAAGCTTTCTTT	CASSTQGGGTEAFF
NA	once	TRBV18	TRBJ2-5	TGTGCCAGCTCACCACCGTTGGAGACCCAGTACTTC	CASSPPLETQYF
NA	NA	TRBV20-1	TRBJ1-5	TGCAGTGCTAGGGCGGGGACTCTTAAGCATTTT	CSARAGTLKHF
TRBD1	once	TRBV4-3	TRBJ1-4	TGCGCCAGCAGCCTCCGGACAGGGAGCGAAAAACTGTTTTTT	CASSLRTGSEKLFF
TRBD1	NA	TRBV5-1	TRBJ2-7	TGCGCCAGCAGATACGGACAGGAAACCTACGAGCAGTACTTC	CASRYGQETYEQYF
TRBD2	NA	TRBV5-1	TRBJ2-7	TGCGCCAGCAGCCTAGCGGGAGACATCTACGAGCAGTACTTC	CASSLAGDIYEQYF
NA	few	TRBV30	TRBJ2-1	TGTGCCTGGTCCCCGGACTACACCGGGAACAATGAGCAGTTCTTC	CAWSPDYTGNNEQFF
NA	NA	TRBV19	TRBJ1-1	TGTGCCAGTAGTAATACGGTGAACACTGAAGCTTTCTTT	CASSNTVNTEAFF
NA	NA	TRBV5-5	TRBJ1-2	TGTGCCAGCATTCTCGACAGACCCACCTTC	CASILDRPTF
TRBD1	NA	TRBV7-7	TRBJ2-5	TGTGCTAGCAGCCGGGACAGAGAAGAGACCCAGTACTTC	CASSRDREETQYF
NA	NA	TRBV6-5	TRBJ2-5	TGTGCCAGCAGTTACGACGGACGCGGGGACCAGTACTTC	CASSYDGRGDQYF
NA	NA	TRBV20-1	TRBJ2-4	TGCAGTGCTAGAGGGCGGCAGGGTGACGGGTTC	CSARGRQGDGF
TRBD2	NA	TRBV7-2	TRBJ2-7	TGTGCCAGCACCAAACAACTAGCGGGAGACGAGCAGTACTTC	CASTKQLAGDEQYF
NA	NA	TRBV9	TRBJ2-2	TGTGCCAGCAGCGTGGGGACTCCCGGAACCGGGGAGCTGTTTTTT	CASSVGTPGTGELFF
NA	once	TRBV7-2	TRBJ2-1	TGTGCCAGCAGCCGAGGAAGGGTTTTATTTGGTGAGCAGTTCTTC	CASSRGRVLFGEQFF
NA	once	TRBV28	TRBJ2-2	TGTGCCAGCTGCTCAACAGAATTCACCGGGGAGCTGTTTTTT	CASCSTEFTGELFF
NA	NA	TRBV10-3	TRBJ2-7	TGTGCCATCAGTGACGCGGCCTGGGAGCAGTACTTC	CAISDAAWEQYF
TRBD2	NA	TRBV19	TRBJ2-3	TGTGCCAGTACCATAGGACTAGGCACAGATACGCAGTATTTT	CASTIGLGTDTQYF
TRBD2	NA	TRBV5-1	TRBJ2-1	TGCGCCAGCAGCTTCACCGGGACTAGCGTCCCCCACAATGAGCAGTTCTTC	CASSFTGTSVPHNEQFF
NA	NA	TRBV27	TRBJ2-7	TGTGCCAGCAGTTTATTCGACAGTGGGTACGAGCAGTACTTC	CASSLFDSGYEQYF
TRBD1	NA	TRBV7-2	TRBJ2-3	TGTGCCAGCAGCTTAGCGTCAGGGGGCGCAGATACGCAGTATTTT	CASSLASGGADTQYF
NA	NA	TRBV6-5	TRBJ2-2	TGTGCCAGCAGTTACCCCGGAACAACCGGGGAGCTGTTTTTT	CASSYPGTTGELFF
NA	NA	TRBV7-8	TRBJ2-3	TGTGCCAGCAGCTTCCAGGTCACAGATACGCAGTATTTT	CASSFQVTDTQYF
TRBD2	NA	TRBV29-1	TRBJ2-1	TGCAGCGTCGAGGGGCTAGCGGGAAAATCCTACAATGAGCAGTTCTTC	CSVEGLAGKSYNEQFF
TRBD1	NA	TRBV19	TRBJ2-1	TGTGCCAGTAGCAGGGGGAGCTCCTACAATGAGCAGTTCTTC	CASSRGSSYNEQFF
NA	NA	TRBV7-2	TRBJ2-1	TGTGCCAGCAGCTTGGCTGGAGGGCCTTGGTCCTACAATGAGCAGTTCTTC	CASSLAGGPWSYNEQFF
NA	NA	TRBV25-1	TRBJ2-7	TGTGCCAGCAGTAGGGACGCGGGGTGGGACGAGCAGTACTTC	CASSRDAGWDEQYF
TRBD1	NA	TRBV5-1	TRBJ2-2	TGCGCCAGCAGCTCCGACAGGGGGGTTAACACCGGGGAGCTGTTTTTT	CASSSDRGVNTGELFF
TRBD1	NA	TRBV28	TRBJ1-5	TGTGCCAGCAGTTTGGGGACAGGGTATCAGCCCCAGCATTTT	CASSLGTGYQPQHF
NA	NA	TRBV9	TRBJ2-1	TGTGCCAGCAGCGTAGCTGATCCCGCCAATGAGCAGTTCTTC	CASSVADPANEQFF
NA	NA	TRBV5-1	TRBJ2-3	TGCGCCAGCAGCTTGGATACAGATACGCAGTATTTT	CASSLDTDTQYF
NA	NA	TRBV6-5	TRBJ2-7	TGTGCCAGCAGTGGGGACTCCTACGAGCAGTACTTC	CASSGDSYEQYF
NA	few	TRBV18	TRBJ1-5	TGTGCCAGCTCATGGGGCTACGGAGATCAGCCCCAGCATTTT	CASSWGYGDQPQHF
NA	NA	TRBV29-1	TRBJ1-5	TGCAGCGTTGAGGGAACACAGGGAGGGGGCAATCAGCCCCAGCATTTT	CSVEGTQGGGNQPQHF